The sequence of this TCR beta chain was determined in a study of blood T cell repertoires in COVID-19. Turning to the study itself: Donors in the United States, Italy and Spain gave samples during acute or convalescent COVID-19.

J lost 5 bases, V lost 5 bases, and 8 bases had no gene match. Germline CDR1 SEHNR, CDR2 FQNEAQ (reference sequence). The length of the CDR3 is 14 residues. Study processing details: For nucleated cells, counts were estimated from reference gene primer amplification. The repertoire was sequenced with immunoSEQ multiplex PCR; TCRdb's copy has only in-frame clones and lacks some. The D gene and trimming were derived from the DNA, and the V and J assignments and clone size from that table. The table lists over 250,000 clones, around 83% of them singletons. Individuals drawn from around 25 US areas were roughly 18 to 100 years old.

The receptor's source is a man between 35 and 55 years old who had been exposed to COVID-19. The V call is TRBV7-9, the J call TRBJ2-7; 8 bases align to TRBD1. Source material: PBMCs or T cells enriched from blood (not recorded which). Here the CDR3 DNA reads TGTGCCAGCAGCCCACCAGGGGGCCGGGACGAGCAGTACTTC. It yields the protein CASSPPGGRDEQYF.